Each of the 27 T cell receptor beta chains below was sequenced from the same sample in a study of T-cell memory formation after mild COVID-19. TCRdb reprocessed the 5' RACE reads via MiXCR and lists one record per CDR3 protein. The repertoire holds roughly 560,000 distinct CDR3 sequences, with around 20% as singletons. Sequenced: PBMCs or a T cell subset sorted from them (not recorded which). These receptors were collected from an adult woman who had mild COVID-19 (a few samples of this study predate the infection). Cell type and time point are not known.

This clonotype was found many times. The chain has TRBV2 and TRBJ1-3, with no clear D. With 1 base removed from V and 0 bases from J, the gap between germline ends came to 7 bases. The CDR3 totals 15 residues. Per germline, CDR1 SNHLY and CDR2 FYNNEI. The CDR3 DNA sequence: TGTGCCAGCAGTGAAGGCCAGCGCTCTGGAAACACCATATATTTT. It specifies CASSEGQRSGNTIYF.

This clonotype has at least ten counts. The chain has TRBV30 and TRBJ1-1; D remains ambiguous. Germline V gives CDR1 GTSNPN, CDR2 SVGIG (reference sequence). Trimming left V 0 bases short and J 1 base short, with 6 bases between. The CDR3 is made up of 13 amino acids. CDR3 residues: CAWSVLGNTEAFF. The CDR3 bases are TGTGCCTGGAGTGTGCTGGGGAACACTGAAGCTTTCTTT.

The J gene is TRBJ2-7, the V gene TRBV5-5, with 8 bases matching TRBD1. Trimming at V came to 0 bases and at J to 4 bases, leaving 9 bases not matched to a gene. The CDR3 totals 16 residues. Germline V gene sequence: CDR1 SGHKS, CDR2 YYEKEE (reference sequence). The CDR3 DNA is TGTGCCAGCAGCTTGGCCTATTGGACAGGGCAGTACGAGCAGTACTTC. As protein: CASSLAYWTGQYEQYF.

In this sample, this clonotype turned up a few times. This chain connects TRBV5-1 to TRBJ1-1; tentative D call: TRBD1 (6 bases). Trimming pared 0 bases from V and 0 bases from J, leaving 9 bases between. Per the germline V gene, CDR1 is SGHRS and CDR2 is YFSETQ. This CDR3 is 15 amino acids long. CDR3 bases: TGCGCCAGCAGCTTGGCCAGGGGAATGAACACTGAAGCTTTCTTT. It yields the protein CASSLARGMNTEAFF.

This clonotype appeared many times. The gene calls are TRBV2 and TRBJ2-1; D uncertain. Germline CDR1 reads SNHLY; CDR2 reads FYNNEI. The CDR3 totals 16 residues. Between the trimmed V and J ends, which lost 6 bases and 7 bases, there was a span of 22 bases. The CDR3 loop is CASRDSRPYDLNEQFF. DNA for the CDR3: TGTGCCAGCAGGGATTCGAGGCCTTACGACTTGAATGAGCAGTTCTTC.

The chain couples TRBV7-9 to TRBJ2-7; 7 bases are a match to TRBD2. The CDR3 length is 17 residues. The trim removed 1 base at V and 8 bases at J, leaving 17 bases unmatched. In germline, CDR1 is SEHNR, CDR2 FQNEAQ (reference sequence). In nucleotides, the CDR3 is TGTGCCAGCAGCTTAGGTCGAGGCGGGAGACCTTCTACTCAGCAGTACTTC. Translation: CASSLGRGGRPSTQQYF.

With respect to this clonotype: Possible read error: a much larger clone is one base away. The CDR3 loop is CSASDTYNEQFF. CDR3 in DNA: TGCAGTGCTTCAGACACCTACAATGAGCAGTTCTTC. This rearrangement joins TRBV20-1 to TRBJ2-1; D is uncertain. This CDR3 is 12 amino acids long. V lost 5 bases to trimming and J lost 2 bases, with 7 bases between them. From germline, CDR1 is DFQATT and CDR2 SNEGSKA (reference sequence).

The V call is TRBV7-2, the J call TRBJ2-5, with TRBD2 matching 10 bases. The trim removed 1 base at V and 7 bases at J, leaving 9 bases unmatched. From germline, CDR1 is SGHTA and CDR2 FQGNSA. The CDR3 is made up of 16 amino acids. CDR3 amino acids: CASSLELAGALGTQYF. CDR3 nucleotide sequence: TGTGCCAGCAGCTTAGAGCTAGCGGGAGCTTTAGGGACCCAGTACTTC.

V gene TRBV28 combines with J gene TRBJ1-6; tentative D call: TRBD1 (5 bases). The CDR3 length is 15 residues. The V end lost 7 bases, the J end lost 7 bases, and 17 bases lay between the germline ends. Germline V CDR1 and CDR2: MDHEN, SYDVKM. The CDR3: CASTPGGTVNSPLHF. The CDR3 DNA follows: TGTGCCAGCACCCCGGGGGGAACGGTAAATTCACCCCTCCACTTT.

This clonotype was seen ten or more times. This sequence joins TRBV25-1 and TRBJ1-2, with D perhaps TRBD1 (6 bases). Germline lookup yields CDR1 MGHDK and CDR2 SYGVNS. CDR3 size: 15 residues. V dropped 3 bases and J dropped 5 bases, with 16 bases sitting between them. Here the CDR3 DNA reads TGTGCCAGCAGTGACCTGACAGGTACCCCGTATGGCTACACCTTC. Translation: CASSDLTGTPYGYTF.

This clonotype has only a few counts. The rearrangement uses TRBV12-3 or TRBV12-4 and TRBJ1-1, with a tentative D call TRBD1 (6 bases). CDR3 length: 15 amino acids. The V end lost 5 bases, the J end lost 4 bases, and 17 bases lay between the germline ends. The CDR3 spells CASSQGGGSLTEAFF. CDR3 sequence (DNA): TGTGCCAGCAGTCAAGGGGGGGGGTCACTCACTGAAGCTTTCTTT.

V gene TRBV18 combines with J gene TRBJ1-5; 9 bases are shared with TRBD1. V shed 3 bases, J shed 9 bases, and the junction held 9 bases outside the gene matches. Germline V CDR1 and CDR2: KGHSH, LQKENI. CDR3 length: 15 amino acids. The CDR3 bases are TGTGCCAGCTCACCCGGACAGGGGACCTCAGGGCCCCAGCATTTT. Translation gives CASSPGQGTSGPQHF.

This rearrangement joins TRBV29-1 to TRBJ2-1; D not resolved. Trimming stripped 4 bases from V and 10 bases from J, with 8 bases between. From germline, CDR1 is SQVTM and CDR2 ANQGSEA. The CDR3 runs 10 residues. The CDR3 is CSVVGWEQFF. The CDR3 coding sequence is TGCAGCGTTGTGGGGTGGGAGCAGTTCTTC.

This clonotype was seen more than once but under ten times. V gene TRBV20-1 combines with J gene TRBJ2-1; TRBD2 matches at 9 bases. The CDR3 runs to 19 residues. Trimming cost V 1 base and J 1 base; bases outside gene matches: 14. Looked up from germline, CDR1 is DFQATT and CDR2 is SNEGSKA (reference sequence). The CDR3 sequence is CSARVGPLAGTVSYNEQFF. Written as DNA, the CDR3 is TGCAGTGCTAGAGTGGGCCCCCTAGCGGGGACTGTGTCCTACAATGAGCAGTTCTTC.

The gene calls are TRBV7-6 and TRBJ2-1, with D perhaps TRBD2 (6 bases). CDR1 and CDR2 from the germline V gene are SGHVS and FNYEAQ. CDR3 length equals 15 residues. Trimming removed 4 bases from V and 3 bases from J, with 13 bases in between. The DNA for the CDR3 is TGTGCCAGCAGCTCTAACGCGGGGTACTACAATGAGCAGTTCTTC. The encoded protein is CASSSNAGYYNEQFF.

This clonotype appeared many times. The chain combines TRBV18 with TRBJ2-1; 14 bases map to TRBD2. V gave up 3 bases and J gave up 9 bases; unmatched junction bases: 4. CDR1 is KGHSH and CDR2 is LQKENI in the germline V gene. The CDR3 runs to 15 residues. The CDR3 DNA reads as TGTGCCAGCTCACCTCGACTAGCGGGAGGGGGTGAGCAGTTCTTC. This translates into CASSPRLAGGGEQFF.

V usage is TRBV12-3 or TRBV12-4 and J usage is TRBJ2-6; unclear D gene. V was shortened by 1 base and J by 0 bases, with 7 bases between the two germline ends. CDR3 length: 16 residues. The CDR3 bases are TGTGCCAGCAGTTTAGTACGGAGCTCTGGGGCCAACGTCCTGACTTTC. Protein product: CASSLVRSSGANVLTF.

This clonotype was seen a few times. The V gene is TRBV7-7, the J gene TRBJ2-5; D may correspond to TRBD1 or TRBD2 (6 bases each). This CDR3 is 15 amino acids long. The V gene lost 5 bases and the J gene lost 5 bases, with 18 bases spanning the gap. CDR1 and CDR2 from the germline V gene are SSHAT and FNYEAQ (reference sequence). CDR3 loop: CASSRRWGAEETQYF. The CDR3 DNA is TGTGCCAGCAGCCGCCGGTGGGGGGCGGAGGAGACCCAGTACTTC. The full variable domain, in which reference TRBV7-7 and TRBJ2-5 provide the parts outside the CDR3, is GAGVSQSPRYKVTKRGQDVTLRCDPISSHATLYWYQQALGQGPEFLTYFNYEAQPDKSGLPSDRFSAERPEGSISTLTIQRTEQRDSAMYRCASSRRWGAEETQYFGPGTRLLVL.

With respect to this clonotype: A read error is possible here, since a much larger clone lies one base away. This sequence joins TRBV20-1 and TRBJ2-3, with D hard to call. CDR3 length: 12 residues. The germline CDR1 and CDR2 sequences are DFQATT and SNEGSKA (reference sequence). V shed 2 bases and J shed 1 base, with 4 bases lying between them. This chain's CDR3 is CSARRGTDTQYF. CDR3 bases: TGCAGTGCTAGACGGGGCACAGATACGCAGTATTTT.

V usage is TRBV20-1 and J usage is TRBJ2-1; a possible D gene is TRBD2 (5 bases). The CDR3 loop spans 14 amino acids. Germline V gene sequence: CDR1 DFQATT, CDR2 SNEGSKA (reference sequence). The ends were cut back, 3 bases at V and 0 bases at J, with 9 bases in the middle. CDR3 amino acids: CSARVASSYNEQFF. The CDR3, as DNA: TGCAGTGCTAGGGTAGCGAGCTCCTACAATGAGCAGTTCTTC.

V gene TRBV6-5 combines with J gene TRBJ2-7; 10 nucleotides agree with TRBD2. CDR1 is MNHEY and CDR2 is SVGAGI in the germline V gene. The CDR3 is 16 amino acids. V lost 0 bases to trimming and J lost 0 bases; unmatched junction nucleotides: 2. The CDR3, as DNA: TGTGCCAGCAGTTACTCAAGGACTAGCGGCTCCTACGAGCAGTACTTC. Translated, it gives CASSYSRTSGSYEQYF.

The chain employs TRBV7-2 and TRBJ2-5; 7 bases are a match to TRBD2. This CDR3 contains 18 residues. CDR1 and CDR2 from the germline V gene are SGHTA and FQGNSA. The J segment lost 4 bases and the V segment lost 3 bases, leaving 17 bases of the junction unmatched. CDR3: CASSFPVQSGAWGETQYF. The CDR3 bases are TGTGCCAGCAGCTTCCCTGTCCAGAGCGGGGCCTGGGGAGAGACCCAGTACTTC.

The chain carries TRBV5-1 and TRBJ1-2; TRBD1 matches 8 bases. This CDR3 has 14 amino acids. CDR1 is SGHRS and CDR2 is YFSETQ in the germline V gene. Trimming removed 2 bases from V and 6 bases from J; junction bases left unmatched: 6. The CDR3 DNA sequence: TGCGCCAGCAGCTTTTCGACAGGGGAGGATGGCTACACCTTC. It codes for CASSFSTGEDGYTF. Based on the CDR3 plus reference TRBV5-1 and TRBJ1-2, the full variable domain is KAGVTQTPRYLIKTRGQQVTLSCSPISGHRSVSWYQQTPGQGLQFLFEYFSETQRNKGNFPGRFSGRQFSNSRSEMNVSTLELGDSALYLCASSFSTGEDGYTFGSGTRLTVV.

This clonotype was observed a handful of times. The genes are TRBV20-1 and TRBJ1-2, with D possibly TRBD1 on 6 matching bases. Germline-derived CDR1 and CDR2 are DFQATT and SNEGSKA (reference sequence). This CDR3 spans 13 amino acids. Trimming shortened V by 6 bases and J by 7 bases, and 18 bases separated the two germline ends. CDR3 in DNA: TGCAGTGCAAGGCTAGGGACAACCGGTGGCTACACCTTC. Amino acid sequence: CSARLGTTGGYTF.

There are a few counts of this clonotype. The rearrangement links TRBV6-5 to TRBJ2-1, with 12 bases fitting TRBD2. Germline assignment: CDR1 MNHEY and CDR2 SVGAGI. This CDR3 is 16 amino acids long. The V segment lost 5 bases and the J segment 4 bases; nucleotides outside the gene matches: 6. CDR3 nucleotides: TGTGCCAGCAGTGCTAGCGGGAGGGTCCGTTACAATGAGCAGTTCTTC. Translation: CASSASGRVRYNEQFF.

The rearrangement joins TRBV7-6 to TRBJ2-2, with D hard to call. Germline V gene data show CDR1 as SGHVS and CDR2 as FNYEAQ. CDR3 length equals 18 residues. Trimming took off 3 bases at V and 1 base at J, with 18 bases between the two ends. The CDR3 DNA reads TGTGCCAGCAGCTTGAGTGGGTTGGGCTGGCAGAACACCGGGGAGCTGTTTTTT. Its protein product is CASSLSGLGWQNTGELFF.

A few counts support this clonotype. The J gene is TRBJ2-1, the V gene TRBV4-2; D is perhaps TRBD2 (6 bases). Trimming pared 2 bases from V and 0 bases from J, leaving 8 bases between. Germline V gives CDR1 LGHNA, CDR2 YNFKEQ. This CDR3 region has 15 residues. The CDR3 nucleotides read TGTGCCAGCAGCCAACTAGCGTTCTCCTACAATGAGCAGTTCTTC. It encodes CASSQLAFSYNEQFF.